This T cell receptor (beta chain) emerged from a study of T cell repertoires in cytomegalovirus infection. This clonotype was counted only a few times. What it binds is not known. In TCRdb, the reads were re-called with MiXCR into one record per CDR3 protein. This repertoire shows approximately 730,000 distinct CDR3 sequences, just under 30% found once; its top ten account for under 15%. The germline gives CDR1 SGHVS, CDR2 FNYEAQ. The trim removed 5 bases at V and 2 bases at J, leaving 6 bases unmatched. The CDR3 covers 15 residues. V gene TRBV7-6 combines with J gene TRBJ2-3, with 8 bases lining up with TRBD1. The sample consisted of cultured CD8+ T cells from PBMCs, taken from culture after CMV antigen stimulation. This TCR came from a human donor in good health (CMV status not recorded). Some clones in this sample may be carry-over from other donors' samples. The CDR3 region is CASSTDRGATDTQYF. The CDR3 region has the DNA TGTGCCAGCAGCACCGACAGGGGAGCCACAGATACGCAGTATTTT.